The next 19 T cell receptor beta chains were all read from a single sample in a study of T-cell reconstitution after alpha-beta-depleted transplantation in children. Unique molecular identifiers were used to barcode this TCRbeta library. TCRdb re-analysed the PCR reads in MiXCR, keeping a single row per CDR3 protein. In the table there are 750,000 to 950,000 distinct CDR3 sequences, around 15% of which are singletons. This sample comprised PBMCs, mostly from graft donor cells, obtained 360 days after TCRalphabeta/CD19-depleted stem cell transplant. The receptors stem from a male patient younger than 18 who had a stem cell transplant for acute lymphoblastic leukemia, so the T cells may come from the graft donor.

This chain links TRBV11-1 with TRBJ2-5; D might be TRBD2 (6 bases). The CDR3 length is 13 residues. Deletions cut 5 bases from V and 2 bases from J, with 9 bases between. The V gene's germline CDR1 is SGHAT and CDR2 FQDESV (reference sequence). This chain's CDR3 is CASSSREQETQYF. CDR3 nucleotide sequence: TGTGCCAGCAGCAGCCGGGAGCAAGAGACCCAGTACTTC.

The rearrangement links TRBV18 to TRBJ2-1; 14 bases match TRBD2. J was trimmed by 7 bases and V by 4 bases; bases with no gene match: 12. This CDR3 region has 18 residues. In germline, CDR1 is KGHSH, CDR2 LQKENI. The CDR3, as DNA: TGTGCCAGCTCACGAGATCCGGGACTAGCGGGAGCAGGGAATGAGCAGTTCTTC. It yields the protein CASSRDPGLAGAGNEQFF.

The rearrangement links TRBV20-1 to TRBJ2-7; 11 bases are shared with TRBD2. The V gene's germline CDR1 is DFQATT and CDR2 SNEGSKA (reference sequence). With 2 bases clipped from V and 0 bases from J, the junction kept 6 bases outside the gene matches. The CDR3 is 16 residues long. CDR3 DNA: TGCAGTGCTAGATCCTTAGCGGGAGGGATCTCCTACGAGCAGTACTTC. Residues: CSARSLAGGISYEQYF.

This chain uses TRBV11-1 with TRBJ2-5; TRBD2 is a possible D gene (6 bases). The V gene's germline CDR1 is SGHAT and CDR2 FQDESV (reference sequence). CDR3 length: 15 residues. V dropped 2 bases and J dropped 4 bases, with 14 bases sitting between them. CDR3 nucleotides: TGTGCCAGCAGCTTATCCCGGGTGGAGGGAGAGACCCAGTACTTC. Translating it yields CASSLSRVEGETQYF.

This clonotype was seen only a few times. The J gene is TRBJ2-1, the V gene TRBV7-7; 9 nucleotides agree with TRBD2. After removal of 5 bases from V and 0 bases from J, the junction contained 5 bases not matched to a gene. In germline, CDR1 is SSHAT, CDR2 FNYEAQ (reference sequence). CDR3 size: 16 residues. CDR3 region: CASSLAGGFSYNEQFF. The DNA for the CDR3 is TGTGCCAGCAGCCTCGCGGGAGGGTTCTCCTACAATGAGCAGTTCTTC.

The V and J genes are TRBV30 and TRBJ2-7; D gene ambiguous. The CDR3 covers 13 residues. Trimming removed 4 bases from V and 2 bases from J, with 12 bases in between. Germline V gives CDR1 GTSNPN, CDR2 SVGIG (reference sequence). The CDR3 DNA reads as TGTGCCTGGACTAAGCGCGCGCCCTACGAGCAGTACTTC. Residues: CAWTKRAPYEQYF. Complete variable domain (other parts from reference TRBV30 and TRBJ2-7): SQTIHQWPATLVQPVGSPLSLECTVEGTSNPNLYWYRQAAGRGLQLLFYSVGIGQISSEVPQNLSASRPQDRQFILSSKKLLLSDSGFYLCAWTKRAPYEQYFGPGTRLTVT.

The J gene is TRBJ2-1, the V gene TRBV24-1, with 8 positions matching TRBD1. Germline lookup yields CDR1 KGHDR and CDR2 SFDVKD. The CDR3 sequence is 13 residues long. V lost 11 bases and J lost 7; bases outside the gene matches: 9. CDR3 sequence reads: CAISGQGANEQFF. CDR3 sequence (DNA): TGTGCCATAAGTGGGCAGGGGGCAAATGAGCAGTTCTTC.

The chain employs TRBV9 and TRBJ2-1; TRBD1 matches 8 bases. The junction had 11 bases not matched to a gene; V was cut back by 1 base and J by 5 bases. Germline V lookup: CDR1 SGDLS, CDR2 YYNGEE. The CDR3 runs 17 residues. CDR3 protein: CASSVKTGEARNNEQFF. The CDR3 coding sequence is TGTGCCAGCAGCGTAAAGACAGGGGAGGCCCGTAACAATGAGCAGTTCTTC.

The chain recombines TRBV5-1 with TRBJ2-5; 8 bases match TRBD2. Germline loops: CDR1 SGHRS, CDR2 YFSETQ. The CDR3 runs 15 residues. Germline trimming cut 1 base from V and 5 bases from J; bases unmatched to any gene: 7. CDR3 region: CASSLQAGVRETQYF. DNA of the CDR3: TGCGCCAGCAGCTTGCAAGCGGGAGTGCGGGAGACCCAGTACTTC. The full variable domain, in which reference TRBV5-1 and TRBJ2-5 provide the parts outside the CDR3, is KAGVTQTPRYLIKTRGQQVTLSCSPISGHRSVSWYQQTPGQGLQFLFEYFSETQRNKGNFPGRFSGRQFSNSRSEMNVSTLELGDSALYLCASSLQAGVRETQYFGPGTRLLVL.

The rearrangement joins TRBV5-1 to TRBJ2-7; D might be TRBD1 (6 bases). Trimming removed 1 base from V and 4 bases from J, with 18 bases in between. This CDR3 contains 16 residues. Germline V gene lookup returns CDR1 SGHRS and CDR2 YFSETQ. The CDR3 protein is CASSLSHTLRGYEQYF. The DNA of the CDR3 is TGCGCCAGCAGCTTGTCGCACACCCTAAGGGGGTACGAGCAGTACTTC. The full variable domain, rest sourced from reference TRBV5-1 and TRBJ2-7, is KAGVTQTPRYLIKTRGQQVTLSCSPISGHRSVSWYQQTPGQGLQFLFEYFSETQRNKGNFPGRFSGRQFSNSRSEMNVSTLELGDSALYLCASSLSHTLRGYEQYFGPGTRLTVT.

The gene calls are TRBV12-5 and TRBJ2-1; D is possibly TRBD1 or TRBD2 (6 bases each). Germline assignment: CDR1 LGHNT and CDR2 FRNRAP. The CDR3 totals 17 residues. Deletions cut 6 bases from V and 5 bases from J, with 23 bases between. The chain's CDR3 is CASGPPDMGGRNNEQFF. DNA for the CDR3: TGTGCTAGTGGCCCCCCCGATATGGGGGGCCGCAACAATGAGCAGTTCTTC.

The chain joins TRBV5-1 to TRBJ2-3; TRBD2 matches 11 bases. Germline lookup yields CDR1 SGHRS and CDR2 YFSETQ. This CDR3 has 18 residues. J gave up 2 bases and V 0 bases, and 8 bases lay outside the gene matches. The CDR3 loop is CASSLVPLAGGPTDTQYF. The CDR3 coding sequence is TGCGCCAGCAGCTTGGTACCGCTAGCGGGAGGCCCCACAGATACGCAGTATTTT.

The chain recombines TRBV9 with TRBJ2-3; D not certain. The CDR3 consists of 15 residues. Per germline, CDR1 SGDLS and CDR2 YYNGEE. Trimming left V 6 bases short and J 6 bases short, with 20 bases between. The CDR3 protein is CASTTLGSAYDTQYF. CDR3 nucleotide sequence: TGTGCCAGCACCACGCTAGGGTCGGCGTACGATACGCAGTATTTT.

This clonotype has at least ten counts. Germline is not matched at one junction end, which may reflect a read error. This chain links TRBV12-3 or TRBV12-4 with TRBJ2-7; D remains unclear. CDR3 size: 13 residues. The CDR3 spells CASSFLSAYEQYF. In DNA form, the CDR3 reads TGCGCCAGCAGCTTCCTCAGTGCCTACGAGCAGTACTTC.

The chain couples TRBV4-2 to TRBJ2-7; 10 bases agree with TRBD2. Germline values: CDR1 LGHNA, CDR2 YNFKEQ. J lost 1 base, V lost 2 bases, and 2 bases had no gene match. CDR3 length equals 15 residues. The CDR3 loop reads CASSQRTSGSYEQYF. The CDR3 DNA reads TGTGCCAGCAGCCAACGGACTAGCGGTTCCTACGAGCAGTACTTC.

To note about this clonotype: This sequence may be a read error, since a much larger clone differs from it by one base. The rearrangement joins TRBV4-2 to TRBJ2-3; D perhaps matches TRBD2 (6 bases). Germline assignment: CDR1 LGHNA and CDR2 YNFKEQ. V was shortened by 1 base and J by 4 bases, with 18 bases between the two germline ends. There are 17 residues in the CDR3. CDR3 amino acids: CASSQAVVQPSADTQYF. CDR3 DNA: TGTGCCAGCAGCCAAGCAGTGGTGCAGCCTAGCGCAGATACGCAGTATTTT.

The gene calls are TRBV12-3 or TRBV12-4 and TRBJ1-6; no clear D. This CDR3 is 12 amino acids long. V was trimmed by 6 bases and J by 7 bases, leaving 7 bases between them. CDR3 amino acids: CASSHPNSPLHF. CDR3 in DNA: TGTGCCAGCAGCCATCCCAATTCACCCCTCCACTTT.

This clonotype was seen at least ten times. The chain combines TRBV5-6 with TRBJ1-1; D is undetermined. The germline V gene encodes CDR1 SGHDT and CDR2 YYEEEE. CDR3 size: 12 residues. The V end lost 5 bases, the J end lost 7 bases, and 12 bases lay between the germline ends. In DNA form, the CDR3 reads TGTGCCAGCAGGGGCCGGGAGGATGAAGCTTTCTTT. It encodes CASRGREDEAFF.

This clonotype was counted between two and nine times. This rearrangement joins TRBV12-3 or TRBV12-4 to TRBJ2-2; 7 nucleotides match TRBD2. The CDR3 extends over 15 amino acids. Unmatched junction bases numbered 6, after V lost 2 bases and J lost 6 bases. In nucleotides, the CDR3 is TGTGCCAGCAGTTTACCCGAGCGGGACCCCGGGGAGCTGTTTTTT. Amino acid sequence: CASSLPERDPGELFF.